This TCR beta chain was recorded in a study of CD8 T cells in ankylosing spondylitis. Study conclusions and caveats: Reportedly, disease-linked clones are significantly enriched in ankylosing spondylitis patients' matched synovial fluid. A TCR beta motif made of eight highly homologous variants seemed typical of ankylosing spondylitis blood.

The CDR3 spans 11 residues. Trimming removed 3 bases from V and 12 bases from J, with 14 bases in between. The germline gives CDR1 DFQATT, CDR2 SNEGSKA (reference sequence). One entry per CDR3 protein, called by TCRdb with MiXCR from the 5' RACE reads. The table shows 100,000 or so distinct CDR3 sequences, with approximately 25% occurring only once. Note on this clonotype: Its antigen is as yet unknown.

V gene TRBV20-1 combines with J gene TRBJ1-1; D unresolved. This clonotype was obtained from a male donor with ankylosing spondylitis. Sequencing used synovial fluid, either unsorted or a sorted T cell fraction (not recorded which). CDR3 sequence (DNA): TGCAGTGCTAGCAGACAATCGGTAACTTTCTTT. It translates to CSASRQSVTFF.